This T cell receptor beta chain was obtained from a study of beta chain features in type 1 diabetes. Study-level points and caveats: In all four CD4+ subsets, TCRB CDR3 length was significantly, moderately reduced in type 1 diabetes.

Expressed TCRB transcripts were sequenced, since all the RNA that had been isolated was reverse transcribed. The table came from immunoSEQ multiplex PCR; TCRdb's copy has only in-frame clones and leaves some out. This table holds 250,000 to 300,000 clones, roughly 13% found once. As to this clone: The antigen remains undetermined.

The CDR3 spans 14 residues. In germline, CDR1 is SEHNR, CDR2 FQNEAQ (reference sequence). V lost 5 bases to trimming and J lost 1 base; unmatched junction nucleotides: 4. The sequenced material came from naive CD4+ T cells from blood. V and J are TRBV7-9 and TRBJ2-7, with 8 positions matching TRBD2. This TCR came from a man in his thirties or forties with type 1 diabetes. The CDR3, as DNA: TGTGCCAGCAGCAAAGCGGGAGCGTCCTACGAGCAGTACTTC. This translates into CASSKAGASYEQYF.